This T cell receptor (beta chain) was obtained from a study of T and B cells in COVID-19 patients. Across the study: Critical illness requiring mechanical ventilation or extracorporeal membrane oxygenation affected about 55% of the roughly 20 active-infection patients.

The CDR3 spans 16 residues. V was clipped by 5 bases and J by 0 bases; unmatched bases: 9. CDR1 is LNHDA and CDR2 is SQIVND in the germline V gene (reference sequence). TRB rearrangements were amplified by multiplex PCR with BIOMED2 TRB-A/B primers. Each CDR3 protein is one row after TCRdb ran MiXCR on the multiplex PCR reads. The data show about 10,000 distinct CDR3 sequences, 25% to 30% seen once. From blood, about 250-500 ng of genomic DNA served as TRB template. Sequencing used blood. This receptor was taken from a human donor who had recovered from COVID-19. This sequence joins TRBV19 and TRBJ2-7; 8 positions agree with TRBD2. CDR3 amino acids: CASSQYLAGSSYEQYF. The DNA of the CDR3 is TGTGCCAGTAGTCAGTACCTAGCGGGCAGCTCCTACGAGCAGTACTTC.